The 19 T cell receptor beta chains below come from one sample, sequenced in a study of Graves' ophthalmopathy and Graves' hyperthyroidism (dated by TCRdb to about 2018). Data came from an Illumina HiSeq 2000. For repertoire sequencing, the TCR beta CDR3 regions were amplified from RNA transcripts. The first round of RT-PCR was done with HTBI primers and the Qiagen OneStep RT-PCR kit, and was followed by a second round of multiplex PCR, then size selection and purification. TCRdb redid the processing of the public reads, applying fastp at Q25 and MiXCR, and retained in-frame beta chains. A single entry per CDR3 protein holds the most common genes and DNA from its merged rows. For this sample the table gives roughly 600,000 distinct CDR3 sequences, of which 35% to 40% were detected only once. The ten largest clones capture less than 4.5% of the sample. Specimen: peripheral blood or thyroid tissue (not recorded which). These receptors were obtained from an adult man with Graves' hyperthyroidism.

The chain couples TRBV20-1 to TRBJ2-3; tentatively, D is TRBD2 (6 bases). The CDR3 loop spans 13 amino acids. The germline V gene encodes CDR1 DFQATT and CDR2 SNEGSKA (reference sequence). Trimming took off 7 bases at V and 2 bases at J, with 13 bases between the two ends. The CDR3 sequence: CSVPGLATDTQYF. Here the CDR3 DNA reads TGCAGTGTTCCGGGACTTGCCACAGATACGCAGTATTTT.

This clonotype was recorded at least ten times. V usage is TRBV7-6 and J usage is TRBJ1-1; a weak D match, TRBD1 (6 bases). Germline V gives CDR1 SGHVS, CDR2 FNYEAQ. Trimming stripped 7 bases from V and 8 bases from J, with 11 bases between. This CDR3 region has 11 residues. DNA of the CDR3: TGTGCCAGCAAGGGACATGGGGAAGCTTTCTTT. Its translation is CASKGHGEAFF.

In its sample, this clonotype was seen a few times. This rearrangement joins TRBV29-1 to TRBJ2-1, with D unclear. Trimming took off 0 bases at V and 6 bases at J, with 3 bases between the two ends. CDR3 length: 11 amino acids. Germline CDR1 SQVTM, CDR2 ANQGSEA. The CDR3 sequence: CSVEEGNEQFF. DNA of the CDR3: TGCAGCGTTGAAGAAGGCAATGAGCAGTTCTTC.

The chain couples TRBV5-8 to TRBJ1-6, with 10 bases matching TRBD1. Germline trimming cut 4 bases from V and 7 bases from J; bases unmatched to any gene: 5. There are 15 residues in the CDR3. The germline CDR1 and CDR2 sequences are SGHTS and YDEGEE. The CDR3 region is CASSRGQGINSPLHF. CDR3 sequence (DNA): TGTGCCAGCAGCCGGGGACAGGGGATAAATTCACCCCTCCACTTT.

The chain is built from TRBV20-1 and TRBJ2-7; D gene ambiguous. The V end lost 1 base, the J end lost 0 bases, and 7 bases lay between the germline ends. The germline V gene has CDR1 DFQATT and CDR2 SNEGSKA (reference sequence). The CDR3 is made up of 13 amino acids. The CDR3: CSARGTNSYEQYF. The CDR3 DNA is TGCAGTGCTAGAGGGACGAACTCCTACGAGCAGTACTTC.

The chain joins TRBV2 to TRBJ1-4, with 7 bases that match TRBD1. The germline V gene encodes CDR1 SNHLY and CDR2 FYNNEI. The CDR3 runs to 14 residues. Trimming at V came to 6 bases and at J to 11 bases, leaving 12 bases not matched to a gene. The CDR3 DNA sequence: TGTGCCAGCAGCCCGGGACAGAACAGGGAGAAACTGTTTTTT. Amino acid sequence: CASSPGQNREKLFF.

With regard to this clonotype: A much bigger clone sits one base away, suggesting this may be a read error. The rearrangement links TRBV11-2 to TRBJ1-4; D might be TRBD1 (5 bases). Trimming pared 1 base from V and 13 bases from J, leaving 13 bases between. The CDR3 runs 13 residues. Looked up from germline, CDR1 is SGHAT and CDR2 is FQNNGV. The CDR3 DNA sequence: TGTGCCAGCAGCTTAGTCGACAGAGGAAGACTGTTTTTT. It translates to CASSLVDRGRLFF. Looking up the rest from reference TRBV11-2 and TRBJ1-4 gives the full variable domain: EAGVAQSPRYKIIEKRQSVAFWCNPISGHATLYWYQQILGQGPKLLIQFQNNGVVDDSQLPKDRFSAERLKGVDSTLKIQPAKLEDSAVYLCASSLVDRGRLFFGSGTQLSVL.

The table lists this clonotype with many counts. V gene TRBV7-2 combines with J gene TRBJ1-2; tentative D call: TRBD1 (5 bases). The CDR3 covers 15 residues. Between the trimmed V and J ends, which lost 5 bases and 2 bases, there was a span of 15 bases. CDR1 and CDR2 (germline): SGHTA, FQGNSA. In nucleotides, the CDR3 is TGTGCCAGCAGCGGACCGGGACGGGTGAACTATGGCTACACCTTC. This codes for CASSGPGRVNYGYTF.

In the case of this clonotype: Sequence at one end of the junction differs from germline and may be a read error. The chain carries TRBV7-7 and TRBJ2-7, with 9 bases that match TRBD1. Germline-derived CDR1 and CDR2 are SSHAT and FNYEAQ (reference sequence). CDR3 length: 16 residues. Here the CDR3 DNA reads TGTGCTAGCAGCTGGGGCTCCGGGACAGGGTCGTCCGAGCAGTACTTC. Translation: CASSWGSGTGSSEQYF.

Comment on this clonotype: Just one base apart from a much larger clone, this may be a read error. The chain combines TRBV12-3 or TRBV12-4 with TRBJ1-6; D is ambiguous. V was shortened by 4 bases and J by 4 bases, with 8 bases between the two germline ends. This CDR3 contains 14 residues. Here the CDR3 reads CASSSWPYNSPLHF. The CDR3 nucleotides read TGTGCCAGCAGTTCTTGGCCTTATAATTCACCCCTCCACTTT.

This clonotype was observed at least ten times. The chain recombines TRBV7-8 with TRBJ2-6, with 9 bases lining up with TRBD2. V shed 6 bases, J shed 1 base, and the junction held 10 bases outside the gene matches. This CDR3 has 18 residues. Germline V gene sequence: CDR1 SGHVS, CDR2 FQNEAQ. This chain's CDR3 is CASRPAPSGKSGANVLTF. In DNA, the CDR3 is TGTGCCAGCAGGCCAGCCCCTAGCGGGAAGTCTGGGGCCAACGTCCTGACTTTC.

The CDR3 DNA reads as TGTGCCATCAGTGATGCCAGCGGGGGCTCCGGAAAACTGTTTTTT. This encodes CAISDASGGSGKLFF. This rearrangement joins TRBV10-3 to TRBJ1-4; a weak D match, TRBD1 (6 bases). The CDR3 length is 15 residues. CDR1 is ENHRY and CDR2 is SYGVKD in the germline V gene. V shed 3 bases and J shed 10 bases, with 18 bases lying between them.

This clonotype was seen more than once but under ten times. The chain employs TRBV12-3 or TRBV12-4 and TRBJ1-5; D not certain. The germline V and J ends were trimmed by 2 bases and 3 bases, with 26 bases remaining between them. The CDR3 has 20 residues. CDR3 DNA sequence: TGTGCCAGCAGTTTAAGCCTCGGGCCTCTTAATCCAGCCCCCAATCAGCCCCAGCATTTT. It encodes CASSLSLGPLNPAPNQPQHF.

This clonotype occurred many times. The CDR3 DNA follows: TGTGCCAGCAGTTTAGTCCTAGGACAGGGGGTCCACGAGCAGTACTTC. As protein: CASSLVLGQGVHEQYF. The chain employs TRBV12-3 or TRBV12-4 and TRBJ2-7; 10 nucleotides match TRBD1. This CDR3 spans 16 amino acids. J lost 5 bases, V lost 1 base, and 8 bases had no gene match.

The rearrangement joins TRBV29-1 to TRBJ2-7; D gene ambiguous. The CDR3 contains 13 residues. Trimming stripped 8 bases from V and 0 bases from J, with 14 bases between. Germline lookup yields CDR1 SQVTM and CDR2 ANQGSEA. The chain's CDR3 is CSTAGGASYEQYF. The CDR3 nucleotides read TGCAGCACCGCCGGTGGCGCCTCCTACGAGCAGTACTTC.

CDR3 sequence: CASSIVGSSYNEQYF. CDR3 DNA sequence: TGTGCCAGTAGTATCGTAGGTAGCTCCTACAATGAGCAGTACTTC. The V and J genes are TRBV19 and TRBJ2-7; no firm D call. CDR1 LNHDA and CDR2 SQIVND come from the germline V gene (reference sequence). V shed 3 bases and J shed 7 bases, with 19 bases lying between them. This CDR3 spans 15 amino acids.

Many counts were recorded for this clonotype. The chain has TRBV2 and TRBJ1-4; 10 nucleotides align to TRBD1. Germline trimming cut 5 bases from V and 6 bases from J; bases unmatched to any gene: 6. CDR3 size: 15 residues. The germline CDR1 and CDR2 sequences are SNHLY and FYNNEI. The CDR3 sequence is CASSRDRGRDEKLFF. The CDR3 coding sequence is TGTGCCAGCAGTCGGGACAGGGGTAGGGATGAAAAACTGTTTTTT. Supplemented by reference TRBV2 and TRBJ1-4, the full variable domain reads EPEVTQTPSHQVTQMGQEVILRCVPISNHLYFYWYRQILGQKVEFLVSFYNNEISEKSEIFDDQFSVERPDGSNFTLKIRSTKLEDSAMYFCASSRDRGRDEKLFFGSGTQLSVL.

In this sample, this clonotype turned up many times. V is TRBV6-5 and J is TRBJ1-2; D is undetermined. CDR1 and CDR2 from the germline V gene are MNHEY and SVGAGI. Trimming pared 5 bases from V and 4 bases from J, leaving 11 bases between. The length of the CDR3 is 13 residues. The CDR3 region is CASSARTTYGYTF. DNA for the CDR3: TGTGCCAGCAGTGCCCGAACGACCTATGGCTACACCTTC.

The genes are TRBV3-1 and TRBJ1-1; no definite D call. Germline assignment: CDR1 LGHDT and CDR2 YNNKEL (reference sequence). There are 13 residues in the CDR3. Trimming cost V 4 bases and J 6 bases, with 12 bases left between them. For the CDR3, the DNA is TGTGCCAGCAGCCCAACAGTTTCCCCTGAAGCTTTCTTT. Translated, it gives CASSPTVSPEAFF.